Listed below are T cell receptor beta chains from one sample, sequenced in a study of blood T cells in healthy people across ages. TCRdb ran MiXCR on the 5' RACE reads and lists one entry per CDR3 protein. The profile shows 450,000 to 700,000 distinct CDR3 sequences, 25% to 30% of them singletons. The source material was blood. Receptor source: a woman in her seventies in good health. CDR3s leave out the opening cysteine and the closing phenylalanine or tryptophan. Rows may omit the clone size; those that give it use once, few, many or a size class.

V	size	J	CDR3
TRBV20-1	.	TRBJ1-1	SAMNRRTEAF
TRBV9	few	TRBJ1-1	ASSGTGTVNTEAF
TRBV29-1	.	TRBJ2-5	SVDGGDQETQY
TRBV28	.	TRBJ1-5	ASSPRVGQPQH
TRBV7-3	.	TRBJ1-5	ASSSDRESNQPQH
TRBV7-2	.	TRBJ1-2	ASSQDSIYGYT
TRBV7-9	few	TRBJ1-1	ASRGQSGSTEAF
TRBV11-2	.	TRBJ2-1	ASSPQGSVQNEQF
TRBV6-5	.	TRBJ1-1	ASSYSAPYTEAF
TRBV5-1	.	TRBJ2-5	ASRQGRQETQY
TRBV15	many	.	ATSREGQGYEQY
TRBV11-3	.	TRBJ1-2	ASSLGIQGVDGYT
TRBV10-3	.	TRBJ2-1	AIRTGLSYNEQF
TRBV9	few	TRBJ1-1	ASSVGGDEAF
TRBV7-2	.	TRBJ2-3	ASRLSGTGYRAQY
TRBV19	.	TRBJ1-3	ASSPGGFSGNTIY
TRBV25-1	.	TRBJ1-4	ASTPPGVREKLF
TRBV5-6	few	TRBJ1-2	ASSLPQGGEIYGYT
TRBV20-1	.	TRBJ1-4	SARDRGPRGKLF
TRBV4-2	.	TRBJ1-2	ASSLLSRDRGNYSYT
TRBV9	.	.	ASSEGSGGDEQY
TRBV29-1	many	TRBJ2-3	SVEGDTDTQY
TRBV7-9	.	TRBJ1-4	ASSARQGTATNEKLF
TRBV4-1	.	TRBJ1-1	ASSQEEGRGTEAF
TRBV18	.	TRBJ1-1	ASSFEGWTEAF
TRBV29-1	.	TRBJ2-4	SAKGGAKNIQY
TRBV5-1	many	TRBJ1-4	ASSWMTGDEEKLF
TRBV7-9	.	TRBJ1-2	ASSLLAGEGYT
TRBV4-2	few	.	ASSQEVAGGEYEQY
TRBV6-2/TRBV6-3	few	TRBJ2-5	ASSYSSDERF
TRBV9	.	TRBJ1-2	ASSVDNGA
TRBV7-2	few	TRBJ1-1	ASSLRLGGLNTEAF
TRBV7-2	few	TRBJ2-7	ASSPGYPYEQY
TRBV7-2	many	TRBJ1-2	ASSLGRVQGYT
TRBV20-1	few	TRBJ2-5	SARTPGLAGGPVTQY
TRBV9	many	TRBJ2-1	ASSVASNDNEQF
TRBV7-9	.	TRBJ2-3	ASSLQGRVADTQY
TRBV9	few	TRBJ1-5	ASSAGQGRQPQH
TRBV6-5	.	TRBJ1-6	ASSYSGKRGVSPLH
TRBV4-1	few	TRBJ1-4	ASSQQGVNEKLF
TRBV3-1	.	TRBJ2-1	ASSPGTGGLAPEQF
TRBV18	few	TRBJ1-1	ASSPSHRTSEAF
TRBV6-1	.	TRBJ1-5	ASSVFVRALRNQPQH
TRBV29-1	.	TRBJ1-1	SAKVTLEAF
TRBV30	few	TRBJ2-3	AWSVFKSATGSDTQY
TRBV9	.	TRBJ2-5	ASSVRLQETQY
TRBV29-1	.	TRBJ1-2	SVDDRGNYGYT